The T cell receptor (beta chain) under discussion was sequenced for a study of glioma-infiltrating T cells (dated by TCRdb to 2015 to 2016). Broadly, across the study: TCR alpha- and beta-chain repertoires were sequenced from glioma tissue, non-neoplastic brain tissue and matched peripheral blood mononuclear cells. To gauge divergence between tissue and blood T-cell populations, every tissue-infiltrating repertoire was compared against the peripheral blood repertoire from the same patient. The paired cohort comprised three low-grade glioma patients, 8 or 9 primary glioblastoma patients and three non-glioma patients contributing non-neoplastic brain tissue.

The iRepertoire nested amplicon-rescue multiplex PCR (arm-PCR) platform was used to amplify TCR alpha and beta CDR3 regions from RNA. The input for one-step reverse transcription and amplification was roughly 85-400 ng of either tissue mRNA or PBMC total RNA. Following bead purification, Illumina adapters were added by a secondary multiplex PCR, and libraries between 200 and 400 bp were gel-purified. The libraries contained internal 6-nucleotide barcodes that were used for demultiplexing. Libraries were sequenced on an Illumina MiSeq with 2x220 or 2x250 nucleotide paired-end reads. The original methods were these. Paired reads were merged using FLASH 1.2.11 and aligned with BWA-MEM to the GRCh37 human genome, and TRA and TRB reads were then extracted. V and J assignment used an IMGT-derived reference of cassette sequences and CDR3 motifs that included pseudogenes. Three-frame translation of reads was performed, and productive CDR3s were defined as those with a C...FGXG motif and no stop codons. Unique combinations of V-J cassette pair and CDR3 amino acid sequence were defined as clonotypes. Filtering of reads was based on Hamming distance, with the threshold set by the sequence error rate of each sample in mapped regions. The raw public reads went through TCRdb reprocessing: fastp at Q25, MiXCR clone calling, in-frame beta chains kept. Here each entry gathers all rows of one CDR3 protein and keeps the most common genes and DNA. The V and J calls come from TCRdb's annotation, not from the publication. This sample gives over 130,000 distinct CDR3 sequences in total; about 39% of them show up just once. Together, the top ten hold around 20% of the sample.

Results and caveats for the whole study, not just this receptor: Group comparisons rested on small numbers: three non-neoplastic, three low-grade glioma and several glioblastoma patients. In non-neoplastic patients, VJ-independent divergence between tissue and blood fell below expectation, whereas in all gliomas, and especially in low-grade gliomas, the divergence rose above expectation. Very few CDR3 sequences were shared between tissue and blood, attributed to high CDR3 diversity and limited sampling.

CDR1 is given as SNHLY and CDR2 as FYNNEI, both from the germline V gene. Including the terminal cysteine and phenylalanine, the CDR3 comprises 15 residues. Just CDR3 DNA is preserved here, 45 bases in frame from base 1. Cut back by 6 bases and 1 base, the V and J ends lie 15 bases apart. This clonotype has more than one count but fewer than ten. It lacks a known antigen. Within one base of it there is no much larger clone, and no base qualities were kept. The rearranged chain carries TRBV2 and TRBJ1-2; confidence is insufficient to name the D gene. The sequencing input was glioma tissue, nonneoplastic brain tissue, or PBMCs (not recorded which). The sequence was collected from a human donor with low-grade glioma or glioblastoma, undergoing nonglioma brain surgery, or in good health (not recorded which). CDR3 region: CASRRLDLGNYGYTF. The nucleotide sequence reads TGTGCCAGCAGAAGATTGGATCTGGGTAACTATGGCTACACCTTC.